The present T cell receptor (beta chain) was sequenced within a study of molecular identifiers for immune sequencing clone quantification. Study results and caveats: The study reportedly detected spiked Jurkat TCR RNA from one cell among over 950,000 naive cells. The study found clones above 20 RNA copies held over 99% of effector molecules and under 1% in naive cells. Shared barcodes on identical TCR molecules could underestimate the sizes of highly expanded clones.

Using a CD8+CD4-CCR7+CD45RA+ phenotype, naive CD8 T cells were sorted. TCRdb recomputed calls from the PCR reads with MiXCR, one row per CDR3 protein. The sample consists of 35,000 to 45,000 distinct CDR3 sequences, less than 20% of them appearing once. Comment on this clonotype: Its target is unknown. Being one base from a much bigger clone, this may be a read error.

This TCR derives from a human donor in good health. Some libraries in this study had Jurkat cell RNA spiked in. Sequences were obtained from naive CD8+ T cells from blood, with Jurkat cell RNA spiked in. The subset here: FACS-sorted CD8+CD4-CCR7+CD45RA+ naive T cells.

The CDR3 is CASSSPTENTRELFF. The CDR3 DNA follows: TGTGCCAGCAGTTCCCCGACAGAAAACACCAGGGAGCTGTTTTTT. This rearrangement joins TRBV28 to TRBJ2-2; D is possibly TRBD1 (5 bases). Germline V gives CDR1 MDHEN, CDR2 SYDVKM. CDR3 length equals 15 residues.